One and the same sample provided the 25 T cell receptor beta chains below, sequenced in a study of cytomegalovirus exposure and HLA in healthy donors. Sequenced by immunoSEQ multiplex PCR; TCRdb stores in-frame clones only, minus some. The sample contains more than 300,000 clones, just over 85% of which appear only once. The material sequenced was PBMCs. Source of these receptors: a woman younger than 35 in good health and CMV-seronegative.

The chain couples TRBV7-3 to TRBJ2-5; a possible D gene is TRBD2 (6 bases). Trimming pared 1 base from V and 5 bases from J, leaving 11 bases between. The CDR3 runs to 14 residues. From germline, CDR1 is SGHTA and CDR2 FQGTGA. CDR3 sequence reads: CASSLSPGGETQYF. CDR3 in DNA: TGTGCCAGCAGCTTAAGCCCCGGAGGGGAGACCCAGTACTTC.

Note on this clone: Other DNA sequences of this sample code for an identical CDR3. This chain joins TRBV6-5 and TRBJ2-3; 8 nucleotides match TRBD2. Germline V CDR1 and CDR2: MNHEY, SVGAGI. After removal of 0 bases from V and 3 bases from J, the junction contained 2 bases not matched to a gene. The CDR3 is made up of 15 amino acids. The CDR3, as DNA: TGTGCCAGCAGTTACTCCGGGACTAGTACAGATACGCAGTATTTT. It is translated as CASSYSGTSTDTQYF.

This clone was seen a handful of times. The chain uses TRBV5-8 and TRBJ2-7, with 8 bases lining up with TRBD2. The germline CDR1 and CDR2 sequences are SGHTS and YDEGEE. After removal of 4 bases from V and 4 bases from J, the junction contained 4 bases not matched to a gene. This CDR3 has 13 amino acids. CDR3 amino acids: CASSPGGGYEQYF. The CDR3 bases are TGTGCCAGCAGCCCGGGGGGGGGTTACGAGCAGTACTTC.

The V call is TRBV18, the J call TRBJ2-5; no reliable D call. The CDR3 sequence is 13 residues long. Germline-derived CDR1 and CDR2 are KGHSH and LQKENI. V lost 5 bases and J lost 4, with 11 bases in between. The CDR3 loop is CASSSNSGETQYF. CDR3 sequence (DNA): TGTGCCAGCTCATCCAACTCGGGAGAGACCCAGTACTTC.

The chain has TRBV4-1 and TRBJ1-1, with 8 bases lining up with TRBD1. The CDR3 is 17 amino acids. V was clipped by 4 bases and J by 3 bases; unmatched bases: 13. Germline assignment: CDR1 MGHRA and CDR2 YSYEKL. This chain's CDR3 is CASSPDPGQVEDTEAFF. The CDR3 DNA follows: TGCGCCAGCAGCCCTGACCCGGGACAGGTTGAGGACACTGAAGCTTTCTTT.

Only one count was recorded for this clone. CDR3 bases: TGTGCCAGCAGTGATGACTTCATTAAGCAGTTCTTC. It translates to CASSDDFIKQFF. The chain has TRBV25-1 and TRBJ2-1; D remains ambiguous. This CDR3 region has 12 residues. V lost 3 bases to trimming and J lost 11 bases, with 11 bases between them. Per germline, CDR1 MGHDK and CDR2 SYGVNS.

Only a few counts were recorded for this clone. The rearrangement links TRBV18 to TRBJ2-1; D may be TRBD2 (7 bases). CDR1 is KGHSH, CDR2 LQKENI, per germline. The CDR3 is 16 amino acids. V was cut by 5 bases and J by 7 bases, with 21 bases left in between. In DNA, the CDR3 is TGTGCCAGCTCATTAGTCGGGGGGCGCTTTGGGAATGAGCAGTTCTTC. This translates into CASSLVGGRFGNEQFF.

The chain uses TRBV6-6 and TRBJ2-7, with a weak D call TRBD1 (5 bases). Germline V gene data show CDR1 as MNHNY and CDR2 as SVGAGI (reference sequence). The CDR3 sequence is 14 residues long. V was trimmed by 9 bases and J by 4 bases, leaving 19 bases between them. CDR3 sequence (DNA): TGTGCCAGTCGGTTGGGGCAACAGATATACGAGCAGTACTTC. Its translation: CASRLGQQIYEQYF.

The CDR3: CASSVDGSVEQYF. Written as DNA, the CDR3 is TGTGCCAGCAGCGTAGACGGGTCCGTCGAGCAGTACTTC. This chain uses TRBV9 with TRBJ2-7; D ambiguous. The ends were cut back, 0 bases at V and 6 bases at J, with 10 bases in the middle. The CDR3 length is 13 residues. Germline values: CDR1 SGDLS, CDR2 YYNGEE. The whole variable domain, filled in from reference TRBV9 and TRBJ2-7, reads DSGVTQTPKHLITATGQRVTLRCSPRSGDLSVYWYQQSLDQGLQFLIQYYNGEERAKGNILERFSAQQFPDLHSELNLSSLELGDSALYFCASSVDGSVEQYFGPGTRLTVT.

The chain couples TRBV5-1 to TRBJ2-1; D is ambiguous. Germline V gene lookup returns CDR1 SGHRS and CDR2 YFSETQ. CDR3 size: 15 residues. Trimming took off 0 bases at V and 7 bases at J, with 14 bases between the two ends. CDR3 region: CASSLVEQVVNEQFF. The DNA of the CDR3 is TGCGCCAGCAGCTTGGTGGAGCAAGTGGTGAATGAGCAGTTCTTC.

This clone was counted between two and nine times. The V call is TRBV18, the J call TRBJ1-5; no clear D gene. CDR1 KGHSH and CDR2 LQKENI come from the germline V gene. The V gene lost 3 bases and the J gene lost 3 bases, with 9 bases spanning the gap. CDR3 length equals 14 residues. CDR3 in amino acids: CASSPGVTNQPQHF. In DNA, the CDR3 is TGTGCCAGCTCACCCGGGGTCACCAATCAGCCCCAGCATTTT.

The V gene is TRBV5-4, the J gene TRBJ2-7; TRBD2 aligns across 14 bases. V lost 4 bases to trimming and J lost 2 bases; unmatched junction nucleotides: 5. CDR3 length: 16 amino acids. CDR1 is SGHNT and CDR2 is YYREEE in the germline V gene (reference sequence). The DNA for the CDR3 is TGTGCCAGCAGCGTCCCGGGACTAGCGGGAGCCTACGAGCAGTACTTC. This translates into CASSVPGLAGAYEQYF.

The rearrangement links TRBV5-1 to TRBJ1-1, with D hard to call. The V and J ends lost 4 bases and 4 bases respectively, with 14 bases between them. The CDR3 spans 14 residues. CDR1 is SGHRS and CDR2 is YFSETQ in the germline V gene. CDR3 protein: CASSPAAFGTEAFF. In nucleotides, the CDR3 is TGCGCCAGCAGCCCCGCTGCGTTCGGCACTGAAGCTTTCTTT.

A few counts support this clone. The chain joins TRBV6-5 to TRBJ2-7; a possible D gene is TRBD1 (6 bases). Germline CDR1 and CDR2: MNHEY and SVGAGI. This CDR3 has 13 residues. V was trimmed by 7 bases and J by 10 bases, leaving 20 bases between them. CDR3 region: CASTQRGTIVQYF. CDR3 DNA: TGTGCCAGCACCCAGAGGGGGACAATCGTACAGTACTTC.

The chain combines TRBV5-1 with TRBJ2-1; 13 nucleotides align to TRBD2. The CDR3 totals 16 residues. Trimming at V came to 5 bases and at J to 6 bases, leaving 8 bases not matched to a gene. CDR1 is SGHRS, CDR2 YFSETQ, per germline. Here the CDR3 reads CASSSGLAGVGNEQFF. The CDR3 DNA is TGCGCCAGCAGTTCCGGACTAGCGGGAGTGGGCAATGAGCAGTTCTTC.

Only one count was recorded for this clone. The chain is built from TRBV6-5 and TRBJ2-6; D is ambiguous. There are 15 residues in the CDR3. Germline CDR1 is MNHEY and CDR2 is SVGAGI. Trimming stripped 2 bases from V and 0 bases from J, with 5 bases between. CDR3 sequence: CASSYRSSGANVLTF. The CDR3 region has the DNA TGTGCCAGCAGTTACCGGAGCTCTGGGGCCAACGTCCTGACTTTC.

The gene calls are TRBV19 and TRBJ2-1; 10 nucleotides match TRBD2. The CDR3 totals 18 residues. Germline lookup yields CDR1 LNHDA and CDR2 SQIVND (reference sequence). V trimming: 7 bases; J trimming: 2 bases; junction bases outside the gene matches: 14. This CDR3 reads CASTLKGPSGSPYNEQFF. In DNA form, the CDR3 reads TGTGCCAGTACCCTAAAGGGGCCTAGCGGGAGTCCCTACAATGAGCAGTTCTTC.

J is TRBJ1-2 and V is TRBV9, with D maybe TRBD1 (6 bases). Trimming took 0 bases from V and 4 from J, leaving 16 bases between them. CDR1 is SGDLS and CDR2 is YYNGEE in the germline V gene. The CDR3 is 16 residues long. CDR3: CASSVVWDIVPYGYTF. The CDR3 region has the DNA TGTGCCAGCAGCGTAGTATGGGACATAGTCCCCTATGGCTACACCTTC.

The CDR3 reads CASSQEWGRTSGMSYNEQFF. In DNA, the CDR3 is TGCGCCAGCAGCCAAGAGTGGGGGAGAACTAGCGGGATGTCCTACAATGAGCAGTTCTTC. This chain joins TRBV4-1 and TRBJ2-1; 10 bases fit TRBD2. V lost 0 bases, J lost 1 base, and 12 bases stayed unmatched. Germline V gives CDR1 MGHRA, CDR2 YSYEKL. This CDR3 is built from 20 residues.

The V call is TRBV6-5, the J call TRBJ1-2, with D maybe TRBD1 (5 bases). The germline V gene encodes CDR1 MNHEY and CDR2 SVGAGI. Trimming took off 5 bases at V and 4 bases at J, with 14 bases between the two ends. The CDR3 length is 14 residues. The chain's CDR3 is CASSPLGGGYGYTF. CDR3 coding DNA: TGTGCCAGCAGTCCCCTTGGGGGGGGCTATGGCTACACCTTC.

The chain links TRBV27 to TRBJ2-1; TRBD2 agrees at 8 bases. Germline CDR1 reads MNHEY; CDR2 reads SMNVEV (reference sequence). The CDR3 totals 14 residues. The V gene end was trimmed by 6 bases and the J gene end by 4 bases; junction bases not matched to a gene: 5. Here the CDR3 reads CASRPSGRYNEQFF. DNA for the CDR3: TGTGCCAGCAGACCTAGCGGGCGGTACAATGAGCAGTTCTTC.

This chain uses TRBV5-4 with TRBJ2-1, with 8 bases identical to TRBD1. The CDR3 is 14 amino acids. With 4 bases clipped from V and 10 bases from J, the junction kept 10 bases outside the gene matches. The germline V gene encodes CDR1 SGHNT and CDR2 YYREEE (reference sequence). This chain's CDR3 is CASSRDRGDREQFF. DNA for the CDR3: TGTGCCAGCAGCCGCGACAGGGGTGATAGAGAGCAGTTCTTC. Full variable domain (outside the CDR3, taken from reference TRBV5-4 and TRBJ2-1): ETGVTQSPTHLIKTRGQQVTLRCSSQSGHNTVSWYQQALGQGPQFIFQYYREEENGRGNFPPRFSGLQFPNYSSELNVNALELDDSALYLCASSRDRGDREQFFGPGTRLTVL.

This clone was detected only once. The chain carries TRBV6-6 and TRBJ1-2; TRBD1 matches 7 bases. Germline V gene lookup returns CDR1 MNHNY and CDR2 SVGAGI (reference sequence). With 6 bases clipped from V and 5 bases from J, the junction kept 12 bases outside the gene matches. The CDR3 extends over 15 amino acids. CDR3 DNA: TGTGCCAGCAGAGATAGACAGGGCGGCGTGTATGGCTACACCTTC. It codes for CASRDRQGGVYGYTF.

The V and J genes are TRBV2 and TRBJ1-5, with D perhaps matching TRBD1 (6 bases). Trimming removed 2 bases at V and 6 bases at J, with 11 bases between. The length of the CDR3 is 14 residues. Germline lookup yields CDR1 SNHLY and CDR2 FYNNEI. For the CDR3, the DNA is TGTGCCAGCAGTGAACAGGGGTGGCTTCAGCCCCAGCATTTT. Translated, it gives CASSEQGWLQPQHF.

This clone was seen repeatedly, ten times or more. V gene TRBV2 combines with J gene TRBJ1-2, with D tentatively TRBD1 (6 bases). CDR1 and CDR2 from the germline V gene are SNHLY and FYNNEI. With 2 bases removed from V and 5 bases from J, the gap between germline ends came to 9 bases. The CDR3 sequence is 13 residues long. The CDR3 DNA reads as TGTGCCAGCAGTGAAAGACAGGTTTATGGCTACACCTTC. It codes for CASSERQVYGYTF. Combining the CDR3 with reference TRBV2 and TRBJ1-2 gives the whole variable domain EPEVTQTPSHQVTQMGQEVILRCVPISNHLYFYWYRQILGQKVEFLVSFYNNEISEKSEIFDDQFSVERPDGSNFTLKIRSTKLEDSAMYFCASSERQVYGYTFGSGTRLTVV.